One sample yielded the 13 T cell receptor beta chains listed below, sequenced in a study of blood T cell repertoires in COVID-19. Profiling relied on immunoSEQ multiplex PCR, and the TCRdb table lists in-frame clones only, not all of them. The sample carries about 270,000 clones, approximately 92% recorded once. What was sequenced was PBMCs or T cells enriched from blood (not recorded which). Every receptor here comes from a woman younger than 30 who had recovered from COVID-19.

On this clone itself: Other DNA variants within this sample encode the same CDR3. The CDR3 DNA sequence: TGTGCCAGCAGCCTGGACAGGGACTATGGCTACACCTTC. Amino acids: CASSLDRDYGYTF. The chain carries TRBV5-4 and TRBJ1-2, with 8 bases lining up with TRBD1. Germline CDR1 is SGHNT and CDR2 is YYREEE (reference sequence). Germline trimming cut 4 bases from V and 3 bases from J; bases unmatched to any gene: 2. This CDR3 is 13 amino acids long. The whole variable domain, remainder taken from reference TRBV5-4 and TRBJ1-2, is ETGVTQSPTHLIKTRGQQVTLRCSSQSGHNTVSWYQQALGQGPQFIFQYYREEENGRGNFPPRFSGLQFPNYSSELNVNALELDDSALYLCASSLDRDYGYTFGSGTRLTVV.

The chain joins TRBV5-5 to TRBJ2-3; TRBD2 might be the D (6 bases). Germline V lookup: CDR1 SGHKS, CDR2 YYEKEE (reference sequence). V was cut by 1 base and J by 0 bases, with 12 bases left in between. This CDR3 has 16 amino acids. DNA for the CDR3: TGTGCCAGCAGCTTGTTGCGGGATCCTAGCACAGATACGCAGTATTTT. This translates into CASSLLRDPSTDTQYF.

The chain joins TRBV5-1 to TRBJ2-2; 13 bases agree with TRBD2. There are 19 residues in the CDR3. The germline gives CDR1 SGHRS, CDR2 YFSETQ. V was pared by 2 bases and J by 1 base, with 8 bases of the junction left unmatched. For the CDR3, the DNA is TGCGCCAGCAGCTTTCCTACTAGCGGGGGGGCCCTGAACACCGGGGAGCTGTTTTTT. Its translation is CASSFPTSGGALNTGELFF. Drawing the rest from reference TRBV5-1 and TRBJ2-2, the complete variable domain is KAGVTQTPRYLIKTRGQQVTLSCSPISGHRSVSWYQQTPGQGLQFLFEYFSETQRNKGNFPGRFSGRQFSNSRSEMNVSTLELGDSALYLCASSFPTSGGALNTGELFFGEGSRLTVL.

The V call is TRBV11-3, the J call TRBJ2-2; the match to TRBD1 covers 7 bases. J was trimmed by 6 bases and V by 6 bases; bases with no gene match: 13. Germline V lookup: CDR1 SGHNT, CDR2 YENEEA. CDR3 length equals 16 residues. The CDR3 nucleotides read TGTGCCAGCAGGGGTGACGAAGGGGGCCGGGCCGGGGAGCTGTTTTTT. Encoded protein: CASRGDEGGRAGELFF. The full variable domain, its missing parts supplied by reference TRBV11-3 and TRBJ2-2, is EAGVVQSPRYKIIEKKQPVAFWCNPISGHNTLYWYLQNLGQGPELLIRYENEEAVDDSQLPKDRFSAERLKGVDSTLKIQPAELGDSAVYLCASRGDEGGRAGELFFGEGSRLTVL.

V and J are TRBV14 and TRBJ1-1; 7 bases map to TRBD1. Germline V CDR1 and CDR2: SGHDN, FVKESK. Trimming cost V 1 base and J 0 bases; bases outside gene matches: 11. This CDR3 is 18 amino acids long. Written as DNA, the CDR3 is TGTGCCAGCAGCCAAGGGTGGGGATCGGGACAGCTGAACACTGAAGCTTTCTTT. This codes for CASSQGWGSGQLNTEAFF.

The gene calls are TRBV6-5 and TRBJ2-2; maybe TRBD1 (6 bases). The CDR3 has 14 amino acids. Trimming shortened V by 7 bases and J by 5 bases, and 14 bases separated the two germline ends. CDR1 MNHEY and CDR2 SVGAGI come from the germline V gene. CDR3 sequence reads: CASIPNTGTGELFF. The CDR3 region has the DNA TGTGCCAGCATACCAAATACAGGGACCGGGGAGCTGTTTTTT.

The gene calls are TRBV21-1 and TRBJ2-7; the D call of TRBD1 is as the table states it, not checked on the DNA. TRBV21-1 is labeled a pseudogene. CDR3 length: 14 residues. The CDR3 sequence is CASSSCRDRDEQYF. CDR3 nucleotide sequence: TGTGCCAGCAGCTCATGCCGGGACAGGGACGAGCAGTACTTC.

V and J are TRBV7-6 and TRBJ2-1; the match to TRBD1 covers 7 bases. From germline, CDR1 is SGHVS and CDR2 FNYEAQ. The CDR3 runs to 14 residues. J gave up 15 bases and V 0 bases, and 11 bases lay outside the gene matches. The CDR3, as DNA: TGTGCCAGCAGCTTAGCTCCAGAGGGACAGAAAAGGTTCTTC. Encoded protein: CASSLAPEGQKRFF.

This chain joins TRBV7-9 and TRBJ1-4; tentatively, D is TRBD1 (5 bases). V gave up 5 bases and J gave up 8 bases, with 18 bases separating them. CDR1 is SEHNR, CDR2 FQNEAQ, per germline (reference sequence). The CDR3 spans 15 residues. The chain's CDR3 is CASSLNRQGTEKLFF. CDR3 sequence (DNA): TGTGCCAGCAGCCTCAATCGGCAGGGCACCGAAAAACTGTTTTTT.

This clone appeared once. The rearrangement joins TRBV2 to TRBJ1-1; TRBD1 matches 7 bases. V lost 7 bases to trimming and J lost 3 bases; unmatched junction nucleotides: 5. The CDR3 covers 13 residues. The germline CDR1 and CDR2 sequences are SNHLY and FYNNEI. In DNA, the CDR3 is TGTGCCAGCACTATCGGGACAGACACTGAAGCTTTCTTT. Translation gives CASTIGTDTEAFF.

CDR3 region: CASSLGDRERNEQFF. CDR3 nucleotide sequence: TGTGCCAGCAGCTTGGGGGACAGGGAGAGGAATGAGCAGTTCTTC. The chain employs TRBV5-8 and TRBJ2-1; 9 nucleotides match TRBD1. In germline, CDR1 is SGHTS, CDR2 YDEGEE. The CDR3 spans 15 residues. Trimming cost V 0 bases and J 7 bases; bases outside gene matches: 5.

The chain couples TRBV10-3 to TRBJ2-7; 9 nucleotides match TRBD1. This CDR3 is built from 16 residues. Germline V gene lookup returns CDR1 ENHRY and CDR2 SYGVKD. J lost 1 base, V lost 4 bases, and 8 bases had no gene match. The CDR3 DNA is TGTGCCATCAGTGCGGCACAGGGGGCAGAATCCTACGAGCAGTACTTC. Its protein product is CAISAAQGAESYEQYF.

The chain joins TRBV5-8 to TRBJ1-1, with TRBD1 matching 7 bases. J lost 6 bases, V lost 4 bases, and 12 bases had no gene match. CDR1 is SGHTS, CDR2 YDEGEE, per germline. CDR3 length equals 15 residues. CDR3 amino acids: CASSQMRGPAPEAFF. The DNA for the CDR3 is TGTGCCAGCAGCCAAATGAGGGGGCCAGCGCCTGAAGCTTTCTTT.